The 26 T cell receptor beta chains below were found in one sample sequenced in a study of shared clonotypes between healthy human individuals. CD45RO-negative CD8 cells positively selected for CCR7 made up the naive population, which excluded terminally differentiated effector memory CD45RA+ cells. Clones were read by immunoSEQ multiplex PCR, and TCRdb kept only the in-frame ones, dropping some. This sample has roughly 2,000,000 clones, with around 96% found just once. The sample taken for sequencing was naive CD8+ T cells sorted from blood. The receptors were gathered from a man between 18 and 35 years old in good health.

The V call is TRBV7-6, the J call TRBJ2-3, with 8 bases aligning to TRBD1. The germline gives CDR1 SGHVS, CDR2 FNYEAQ. Trimming took 4 bases from V and 0 from J; bases not matched to a gene: 6. The CDR3 sequence is 16 residues long. The CDR3 region is CASSSLGQASTDTQYF. CDR3 DNA: TGTGCCAGCAGCTCCCTGGGACAGGCTAGCACAGATACGCAGTATTTT.

The chain carries TRBV2 and TRBJ1-5; 10 bases are a match to TRBD1. V trimming: 1 base; J trimming: 5 bases; junction bases outside the gene matches: 5. The CDR3 is 16 amino acids. Germline loops: CDR1 SNHLY, CDR2 FYNNEI. In DNA form, the CDR3 reads TGTGCCAGCAGTGAAGAGGACAGGGGGAGTGATCAGCCCCAGCATTTT. Translated, it gives CASSEEDRGSDQPQHF.

This clone was counted a single time. Other DNA sequences in the sample encode the same CDR3. This sequence joins TRBV9 and TRBJ2-1; tentatively, D is TRBD2 (5 bases). Germline loops: CDR1 SGDLS, CDR2 YYNGEE. The CDR3 covers 14 residues. V lost 0 bases to trimming and J lost 4 bases, with 8 bases between them. The CDR3 spells CASSVGTSYNEQFF. DNA for the CDR3: TGTGCCAGCAGCGTAGGCACTAGTTACAATGAGCAGTTCTTC.

This clone was detected only once. The chain carries TRBV4-2 and TRBJ1-2; 7 bases align to TRBD1. Germline-derived CDR1 and CDR2 are LGHNA and YNFKEQ. With V trimmed by 2 bases and J by 6 bases, 6 bases remained unmatched. There are 14 residues in the CDR3. This chain's CDR3 is CASSQTTGLDGYTF. CDR3 coding DNA: TGTGCCAGCAGCCAAACGACAGGGCTCGATGGCTACACCTTC.

V and J are TRBV28 and TRBJ2-2; 10 positions match TRBD1. The CDR3 extends over 15 amino acids. The junction had 3 bases not matched to a gene; V was cut back by 3 bases and J by 5 bases. Per the germline V gene, CDR1 is MDHEN and CDR2 is SYDVKM. This CDR3 is CASSFMDRGTGELFF. CDR3 nucleotide sequence: TGTGCCAGCAGTTTCATGGACAGGGGGACCGGGGAGCTGTTTTTT.

As for this clone: At the DNA level, this CDR3 is encoded by other sequences in the same sample as well. V is TRBV11-2 and J is TRBJ2-7, with 9 nucleotides matching TRBD1. Germline loops: CDR1 SGHAT, CDR2 FQNNGV. This CDR3 comprises 14 residues. Trimming took 4 bases from V and 3 from J; bases not matched to a gene: 4. CDR3 sequence (DNA): TGTGCCAGCAGCTCCGGGACAGGGATCTACGAGCAGTACTTC. Translated: CASSSGTGIYEQYF.

The chain links TRBV18 to TRBJ2-7, with D tentatively TRBD1 or TRBD2 (5 bases each). The CDR3 extends over 14 amino acids. Trimming took off 4 bases at V and 0 bases at J, with 10 bases between the two ends. CDR1 is KGHSH, CDR2 LQKENI, per germline. For the CDR3, the DNA is TGTGCCAGCTCACACCGGGACGGCTCCTACGAGCAGTACTTC. Protein sequence: CASSHRDGSYEQYF.

The V call is TRBV2, the J call TRBJ1-4; 8 positions match TRBD1. The CDR3 loop spans 19 amino acids. Germline lookup yields CDR1 SNHLY and CDR2 FYNNEI. J was trimmed by 0 bases and V by 3 bases; bases with no gene match: 12. Written as DNA, the CDR3 is TGTGCCAGCAGTGAGACAGGGGCTTTTATCCCAGCAACTAATGAAAAACTGTTTTTT. It codes for CASSETGAFIPATNEKLFF.

The gene calls are TRBV4-1 and TRBJ2-1; D might be TRBD2 (5 bases). CDR1 and CDR2 (germline): MGHRA, YSYEKL. The CDR3 has 15 residues. The V gene lost 0 bases and the J gene lost 6 bases, with 12 bases spanning the gap. The CDR3 loop is CASSQDQVGINEQFF. The CDR3 DNA reads TGCGCCAGCAGCCAAGATCAAGTCGGGATCAATGAGCAGTTCTTC.

CDR3 sequence: CASSQLAGYYNEQFF. The CDR3 nucleotides are TGCGCCAGCAGCCAACTAGCGGGATACTACAATGAGCAGTTCTTC. J is TRBJ2-1 and V is TRBV5-1; 10 positions agree with TRBD2. The CDR3 totals 15 residues. J was trimmed by 3 bases and V by 4 bases; bases with no gene match: 4. Germline values: CDR1 SGHRS, CDR2 YFSETQ.

The V and J genes are TRBV5-1 and TRBJ1-3; 7 bases are a match to TRBD1. Germline CDR1 SGHRS, CDR2 YFSETQ. V shed 2 bases and J 0 bases; nucleotides not matched to a gene: 2. The CDR3 contains 15 residues. The CDR3 bases are TGCGCCAGCAGCTTAGGGGGCTACTCTGGAAACACCATATATTTT. Translation gives CASSLGGYSGNTIYF. Together with reference TRBV5-1 and TRBJ1-3, the CDR3 gives the full variable domain: KAGVTQTPRYLIKTRGQQVTLSCSPISGHRSVSWYQQTPGQGLQFLFEYFSETQRNKGNFPGRFSGRQFSNSRSEMNVSTLELGDSALYLCASSLGGYSGNTIYFGEGSWLTVV.

The V gene is TRBV5-1, the J gene TRBJ2-5; TRBD1 aligns across 10 bases. The CDR3 loop spans 15 amino acids. Trimming at V came to 3 bases and at J to 5 bases, leaving 7 bases not matched to a gene. Germline assignment: CDR1 SGHRS and CDR2 YFSETQ. DNA for the CDR3: TGCGCCAGCAGCTGGATGGGACAGGGGTTGGAGACCCAGTACTTC. This sequence encodes CASSWMGQGLETQYF.

The J gene is TRBJ1-5, the V gene TRBV27, with D perhaps matching TRBD1 (5 bases). The CDR3 consists of 16 residues. CDR1 and CDR2 from the germline V gene are MNHEY and SMNVEV (reference sequence). The V end lost 6 bases, the J end lost 3 bases, and 18 bases lay between the germline ends. CDR3 region: CASSPVGQAFNQPQHF. The DNA of the CDR3 is TGTGCCAGCAGCCCTGTGGGGCAGGCGTTCAATCAGCCCCAGCATTTT.

This sequence joins TRBV7-9 and TRBJ2-2; 7 nucleotides line up with TRBD2. Trimming cost V 5 bases and J 7 bases; bases outside gene matches: 4. This CDR3 spans 13 amino acids. Germline V gene data show CDR1 as SEHNR and CDR2 as FQNEAQ (reference sequence). The CDR3 coding sequence is TGTGCCAGCAGCATTACTAGCGTCGGGGAGCTGTTTTTT. This translates into CASSITSVGELFF.

V is TRBV29-1 and J is TRBJ2-5; D is uncertain. CDR3 size: 13 residues. V lost 5 bases and J 0 bases, leaving 10 bases between the germline ends. CDR1 SQVTM and CDR2 ANQGSEA come from the germline V gene. As DNA, the CDR3 is TGCAGCGTTAAGCATGAGAACCAAGAGACCCAGTACTTC. Translated: CSVKHENQETQYF.

A single count supports this clone. The chain uses TRBV6-5 and TRBJ2-2, with D possibly being TRBD1 or TRBD2 (5 bases each). The CDR3 length is 15 residues. Trimming shortened V by 2 bases and J by 6 bases, and 13 bases separated the two germline ends. Germline V gene data show CDR1 as MNHEY and CDR2 as SVGAGI. CDR3 residues: CASSYGGPNAGELFF. As DNA, the CDR3 is TGTGCCAGCAGTTACGGGGGACCCAACGCCGGGGAGCTGTTTTTT.

This clone was seen only once. The chain is built from TRBV7-9 and TRBJ2-5, with TRBD2 matching 7 bases. Germline V lookup: CDR1 SEHNR, CDR2 FQNEAQ (reference sequence). With V trimmed by 4 bases and J by 0 bases, 14 bases remained unmatched. This CDR3 is built from 18 residues. The CDR3 DNA follows: TGTGCCAGCAGCTCTCCCGCGGGGGTAGCGGAGTACCAAGAGACCCAGTACTTC. This gives the protein CASSSPAGVAEYQETQYF.

The chain carries TRBV29-1 and TRBJ2-1; D assignment may be TRBD1 or TRBD2 (5 bases each). The CDR3 is made up of 15 amino acids. Trimming shortened V by 4 bases and J by 0 bases, and 13 bases separated the two germline ends. The V gene's germline CDR1 is SQVTM and CDR2 ANQGSEA. In DNA, the CDR3 is TGCAGCGTTGGGGGGTTAGCGACCTCCTACAATGAGCAGTTCTTC. Translation gives CSVGGLATSYNEQFF.

This clone was observed a single time. The V call is TRBV4-1, the J call TRBJ2-5; TRBD2 matches at 13 bases. From germline, CDR1 is MGHRA and CDR2 YSYEKL. The CDR3 is made up of 17 amino acids. The ends lost 1 base at V and 1 base at J; junction bases unmatched: 3. The CDR3 nucleotides read TGCGCCAGCAGCCAAGGACTAGCGGGGGGATTCCAAGAGACCCAGTACTTC. Translation: CASSQGLAGGFQETQYF.

This chain links TRBV5-1 with TRBJ1-2; D possibly corresponds to TRBD1 (5 bases). Trimming removed 4 bases from V and 8 bases from J, with 24 bases in between. The germline V gene encodes CDR1 SGHRS and CDR2 YFSETQ. The CDR3 has 16 residues. This chain's CDR3 is CASSPILRASWEGYTF. The CDR3 DNA reads as TGCGCCAGCAGCCCCATACTCAGGGCCTCCTGGGAGGGCTACACCTTC.

J is TRBJ1-1 and V is TRBV27; 7 bases are a match to TRBD1. Germline values: CDR1 MNHEY, CDR2 SMNVEV (reference sequence). Trimming cost V 3 bases and J 4 bases; bases outside gene matches: 8. The CDR3 consists of 15 residues. CDR3: CASSFYRGMGTEAFF. The CDR3, as DNA: TGTGCCAGCAGTTTCTACAGGGGAATGGGCACTGAAGCTTTCTTT.

The V and J genes are TRBV27 and TRBJ2-7; 7 bases are a match to TRBD1. The CDR3 extends over 14 amino acids. V trimming: 5 bases; J trimming: 4 bases; junction bases outside the gene matches: 8. Per the germline V gene, CDR1 is MNHEY and CDR2 is SMNVEV (reference sequence). The CDR3 loop reads CASSQTGFGYEQYF. CDR3 in DNA: TGTGCCAGCAGTCAGACAGGGTTCGGGTACGAGCAGTACTTC.

This clone was seen once. V gene TRBV6-5 combines with J gene TRBJ1-1; D possibly corresponds to TRBD1 (6 bases). This CDR3 comprises 12 residues. In germline, CDR1 is MNHEY, CDR2 SVGAGI. Trimming removed 2 bases from V and 8 bases from J, with 9 bases in between. CDR3 nucleotide sequence: TGTGCCAGCAGTTACCCCGACAGGGAAGCTTTCTTT. Translating it yields CASSYPDREAFF.

The rearrangement joins TRBV7-9 to TRBJ2-1; TRBD1 or TRBD2 may be the D gene (7 bases each). Germline values: CDR1 SEHNR, CDR2 FQNEAQ (reference sequence). Trimming left V 5 bases short and J 3 bases short, with 14 bases between. The CDR3 has 15 amino acids. For the CDR3, the DNA is TGTGCCAGCAGCACAACAGGGGAGGGCTACAATGAGCAGTTCTTC. This codes for CASSTTGEGYNEQFF.

V gene TRBV11-1 combines with J gene TRBJ2-5, with 9 bases fitting TRBD1. The CDR3 is 16 residues long. V was pared by 10 bases and J by 4 bases, with 16 bases of the junction left unmatched. Germline CDR1 reads SGHAT; CDR2 reads FQDESV (reference sequence). CDR3 DNA: TGTGCCACCAGGGGGACAGGGAAGGGTGGTCGAGAGACCCAGTACTTC. Encoded protein: CATRGTGKGGRETQYF.

This chain links TRBV28 with TRBJ1-3; no definite D call. CDR3 size: 16 residues. The V gene lost 5 bases and the J gene lost 0 bases, with 14 bases spanning the gap. Germline CDR1 is MDHEN and CDR2 is SYDVKM. DNA for the CDR3: TGTGCCAGCAGTCCCGCCGCTGGGGACTCTGGAAACACCATATATTTT. Protein sequence: CASSPAAGDSGNTIYF.